Presented here are 21 T cell receptor beta chains from one specimen sequenced in a study of blood T cell repertoires in COVID-19. Generated by immunoSEQ multiplex PCR, the TCRdb table keeps only in-frame clones and is missing some. The data contain about 240,000 clones, 75% to 85% of them singletons. Sequenced input: peripheral blood. The receptors stem from a woman aged 55 to 70 with active or convalescent COVID-19.

V is TRBV30 and J is TRBJ1-1; maybe TRBD1 (6 bases). This CDR3 is 16 amino acids long. Trimming took 3 bases from V and 1 from J, leaving 18 bases between them. The germline gives CDR1 GTSNPN, CDR2 SVGIG (reference sequence). The DNA for the CDR3 is TGTGCCTGGAGCCGCGCCAGGGTCAGGGGGAACACTGAAGCTTTCTTT. Residues: CAWSRARVRGNTEAFF.

The V call is TRBV10-3, the J call TRBJ2-5; TRBD2 is a possible D gene (6 bases). The CDR3 is 15 residues long. The V gene lost 8 bases and the J gene lost 4 bases, with 20 bases spanning the gap. CDR1 and CDR2 from the germline V gene are ENHRY and SYGVKD. This CDR3 reads CAIGAGLAKGETQYF. CDR3 DNA: TGTGCCATCGGGGCGGGATTGGCAAAGGGAGAGACCCAGTACTTC.

The count of this clone is one. The chain couples TRBV6-5 to TRBJ1-2; D may be TRBD1 (5 bases). The CDR3 is made up of 13 amino acids. Germline values: CDR1 MNHEY, CDR2 SVGAGI. The V end was cut by 6 bases, the J end by 8 bases, with 16 bases between. CDR3 nucleotides: TGTGCCAGCAGGGGTGGGGGGAGTGAAGGCTACACCTTC. Translation gives CASRGGGSEGYTF.

The V and J genes are TRBV9 and TRBJ2-3; the match to TRBD2 covers 8 bases. Germline V gene sequence: CDR1 SGDLS, CDR2 YYNGEE. The length of the CDR3 is 16 residues. The V gene end was trimmed by 1 base and the J gene end by 0 bases; junction bases not matched to a gene: 4. In DNA, the CDR3 is TGTGCCAGCAGCGTACGCGGGGGGTTTAGCACAGATACGCAGTATTTT. Translation: CASSVRGGFSTDTQYF.

The CDR3 DNA reads TGTGCCAGCAGCTTACCCCCGGGACAGGGGATGTTGACAGATACGCAGTATTTT. Translating it yields CASSLPPGQGMLTDTQYF. V gene TRBV7-6 combines with J gene TRBJ2-3, with 10 bases lining up with TRBD1. This CDR3 comprises 18 residues. Germline CDR1 and CDR2: SGHVS and FNYEAQ. With 2 bases clipped from V and 3 bases from J, the junction kept 11 bases outside the gene matches.

The chain links TRBV6-5 to TRBJ2-7, with 7 bases matching TRBD1. Germline loops: CDR1 MNHEY, CDR2 SVGAGI. The J segment lost 2 bases and the V segment lost 2 bases, leaving 6 bases of the junction unmatched. The CDR3 covers 15 residues. In DNA, the CDR3 is TGTGCCAGCAGTTACGATCGGGACAGCACCTACGAGCAGTACTTC. This encodes CASSYDRDSTYEQYF.

This clone was seen a few times. The chain carries TRBV19 and TRBJ1-2; 7 nucleotides match TRBD1. Trimming cost V 10 bases and J 8 bases; bases outside gene matches: 13. Per germline, CDR1 LNHDA and CDR2 SQIVND (reference sequence). The CDR3 totals 13 residues. The CDR3 sequence is CATPEGQLLGYTF. The CDR3 bases are TGTGCCACCCCGGAGGGACAGTTGTTAGGCTACACCTTC.

The sample holds one count of this clone. This specimen includes other DNA sequences encoding the same CDR3. V gene TRBV7-3 combines with J gene TRBJ1-5; unclear D gene. CDR3 length equals 13 residues. Germline V gene data show CDR1 as SGHTA and CDR2 as FQGTGA. Trimming took off 2 bases at V and 4 bases at J, with 6 bases between the two ends. CDR3 loop: CASSLGPNQPQHF. The CDR3 DNA is TGTGCCAGCAGCTTAGGCCCAAATCAGCCCCAGCATTTT.

The table lists this clone with a few counts. The same CDR3 arises from other DNA sequences in this sample as well. The chain has TRBV6-5 and TRBJ1-2, with a tentative D call TRBD1 (6 bases). Per the germline V gene, CDR1 is MNHEY and CDR2 is SVGAGI. V was cut by 7 bases and J by 4 bases, with 13 bases left in between. The CDR3 extends over 13 amino acids. The CDR3 sequence: CASTRGQPYGYTF. CDR3 nucleotides: TGTGCCAGCACCCGAGGACAGCCCTATGGCTACACCTTC.

J is TRBJ2-7 and V is TRBV11-2; 7 bases are shared with TRBD1. Germline values: CDR1 SGHAT, CDR2 FQNNGV. The CDR3 is made up of 16 amino acids. Trimming took 0 bases from V and 3 from J; bases not matched to a gene: 8. CDR3 sequence: CASSLDLTTGDYEQYF. CDR3 sequence (DNA): TGTGCCAGCAGCTTAGATCTGACTACAGGGGACTACGAGCAGTACTTC.

The rearrangement links TRBV19 to TRBJ1-2, with TRBD1 identical over 8 bases. The V gene end was trimmed by 2 bases and the J gene end by 11 bases; junction bases not matched to a gene: 4. From germline, CDR1 is LNHDA and CDR2 SQIVND (reference sequence). There are 12 residues in the CDR3. CDR3 amino acids: CASSISDRAYTF. The CDR3, as DNA: TGTGCCAGTAGTATATCGGACAGGGCATACACCTTC.

The chain joins TRBV3-1 (or the pseudogene TRBV3-2) to TRBJ1-1; TRBD1 might be the D (6 bases). The germline V and J ends were trimmed by 0 bases and 3 bases, with 11 bases remaining between them. This CDR3 comprises 15 residues. Germline V gene sequence: CDR1 LGHDT, CDR2 YNNKEL (reference sequence). CDR3 region: CASSQEDSPYTEAFF. CDR3 in DNA: TGTGCCAGCAGCCAAGAGGACAGCCCCTACACTGAAGCTTTCTTT.

The J gene is TRBJ1-2, the V gene TRBV4-1; 8 nucleotides align to TRBD1. There are 16 residues in the CDR3. The J segment lost 5 bases and the V segment lost 0 bases, leaving 8 bases of the junction unmatched. CDR1 is MGHRA, CDR2 YSYEKL, per germline. CDR3 loop: CASSQDFGDRGYGYTF. Written as DNA, the CDR3 is TGCGCCAGCAGCCAAGATTTCGGCGACAGGGGATATGGCTACACCTTC.

The rearrangement joins TRBV12-3 or TRBV12-4 to TRBJ2-5, with TRBD2 as a possible D gene (6 bases). V was clipped by 3 bases and J by 5 bases, with 10 bases between them. CDR3 length: 13 residues. CDR3 coding DNA: TGTGCCAGCAGTTTCGCCCGGGGGGAGACCCAGTACTTC. Encoded protein: CASSFARGETQYF.

The table lists this clone with a count of one. The chain has TRBV7-3 and TRBJ2-3; TRBD2 aligns across 15 bases. V lost 2 bases and J lost 4; bases outside the gene matches: 7. The CDR3 covers 18 residues. The germline V gene encodes CDR1 SGHTA and CDR2 FQGTGA. CDR3: CASSLSRTSGGASDTQYF. The DNA of the CDR3 is TGTGCCAGCAGCTTATCGCGGACTAGCGGGGGGGCATCAGATACGCAGTATTTT.

The chain couples TRBV10-3 to TRBJ1-1; weak D call: TRBD1 (5 bases). The V end lost 2 bases, the J end lost 11 bases, and 15 bases lay between the germline ends. The CDR3 contains 13 residues. In germline, CDR1 is ENHRY, CDR2 SYGVKD. The chain's CDR3 is CAISEPRQPRAFF. The CDR3 DNA is TGTGCCATCAGTGAGCCTCGACAGCCCCGGGCTTTCTTT.

This rearrangement joins TRBV10-3 to TRBJ2-5, with D perhaps TRBD2 (6 bases). Looked up from germline, CDR1 is ENHRY and CDR2 is SYGVKD. With 4 bases removed from V and 5 bases from J, the gap between germline ends came to 11 bases. This CDR3 spans 13 amino acids. CDR3 in DNA: TGTGCCATCAGTGTGGCGGGGCCCGAGACCCAGTACTTC. This sequence encodes CAISVAGPETQYF.

The genes are TRBV27 and TRBJ1-1; a weak D match, TRBD1 (6 bases). V dropped 6 bases and J dropped 10 bases, with 24 bases sitting between them. In germline, CDR1 is MNHEY, CDR2 SMNVEV (reference sequence). The CDR3 runs 15 residues. DNA of the CDR3: TGTGCCAGCAGCCAAGACGGTGGGACATTATTTCGAGCTTTCTTT. It encodes CASSQDGGTLFRAFF.

The count of this clone is one. The gene calls are TRBV21-1 and TRBJ1-1; the table gives TRBD1 as D, unverified against the DNA. TRBV21-1 is a recognized pseudogene. This CDR3 comprises 16 residues. For the CDR3, the DNA is TGTGCCAGCAGCATCCGGGACAGGGGGCGGGACACTGAAGCTTTCTTT. Encoded protein: CASSIRDRGRDTEAFF.

The rearrangement links TRBV7-9 to TRBJ1-2; D is possibly TRBD1 (5 bases). The germline V and J ends were trimmed by 5 bases and 4 bases, with 14 bases remaining between them. The CDR3 loop spans 14 amino acids. Looked up from germline, CDR1 is SEHNR and CDR2 is FQNEAQ (reference sequence). The CDR3 sequence is CASSPQRGVYGYTF. Here the CDR3 DNA reads TGTGCCAGCAGCCCGCAACGGGGGGTCTATGGCTACACCTTC.

The rearrangement uses TRBV5-1 and TRBJ2-7, with D unresolved. Germline CDR1 reads SGHRS; CDR2 reads YFSETQ. CDR3 length equals 14 residues. The V end was cut by 1 base, the J end by 1 base, with 9 bases between. The CDR3 nucleotides read TGCGCCAGCAGCTTGATGGTAGAATCCTACGAGCAGTACTTC. It yields the protein CASSLMVESYEQYF.